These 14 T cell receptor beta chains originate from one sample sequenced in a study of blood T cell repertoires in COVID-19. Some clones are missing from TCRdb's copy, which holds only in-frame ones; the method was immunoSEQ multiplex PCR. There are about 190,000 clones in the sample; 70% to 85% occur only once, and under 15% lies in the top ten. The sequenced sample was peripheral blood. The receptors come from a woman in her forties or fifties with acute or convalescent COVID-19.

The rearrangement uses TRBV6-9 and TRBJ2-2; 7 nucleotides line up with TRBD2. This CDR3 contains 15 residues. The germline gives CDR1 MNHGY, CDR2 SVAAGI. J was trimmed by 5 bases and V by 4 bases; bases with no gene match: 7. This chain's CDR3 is CASSSSREWTGELFF. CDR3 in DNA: TGTGCCAGCAGTTCGTCGCGGGAGTGGACCGGGGAGCTGTTTTTT.

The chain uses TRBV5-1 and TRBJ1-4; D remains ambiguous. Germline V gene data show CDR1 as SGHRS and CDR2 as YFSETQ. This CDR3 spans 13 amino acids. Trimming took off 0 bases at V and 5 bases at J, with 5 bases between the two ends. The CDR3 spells CASSLGANEKLFF. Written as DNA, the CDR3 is TGCGCCAGCAGCTTGGGGGCCAATGAAAAACTGTTTTTT.

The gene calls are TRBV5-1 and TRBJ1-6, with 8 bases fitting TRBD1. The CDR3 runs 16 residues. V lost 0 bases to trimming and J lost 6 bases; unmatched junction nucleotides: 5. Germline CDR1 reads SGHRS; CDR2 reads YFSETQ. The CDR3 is CASSLAVGQGNSPLHF. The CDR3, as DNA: TGCGCCAGCAGCTTGGCCGTAGGACAGGGTAATTCACCCCTCCACTTT. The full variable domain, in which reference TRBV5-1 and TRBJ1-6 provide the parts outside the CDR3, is KAGVTQTPRYLIKTRGQQVTLSCSPISGHRSVSWYQQTPGQGLQFLFEYFSETQRNKGNFPGRFSGRQFSNSRSEMNVSTLELGDSALYLCASSLAVGQGNSPLHFGNGTRLTVT.

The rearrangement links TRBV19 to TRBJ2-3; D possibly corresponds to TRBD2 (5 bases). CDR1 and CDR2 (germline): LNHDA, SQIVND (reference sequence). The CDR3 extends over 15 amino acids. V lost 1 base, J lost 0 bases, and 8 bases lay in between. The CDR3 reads CASSIGGPSTDTQYF. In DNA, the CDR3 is TGTGCCAGTAGTATAGGAGGGCCCAGCACAGATACGCAGTATTTT.

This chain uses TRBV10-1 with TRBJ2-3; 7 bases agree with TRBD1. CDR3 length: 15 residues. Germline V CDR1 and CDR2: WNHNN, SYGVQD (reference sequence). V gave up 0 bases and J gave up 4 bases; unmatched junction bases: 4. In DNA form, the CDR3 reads TGCGCCAGCAGTGAGTCAACAGGGGCAGCAGATACGCAGTATTTT. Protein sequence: CASSESTGAADTQYF.

This CDR3 is CASSLDRDSSPLHF. The CDR3 nucleotides read TGTGCCAGCAGCTTAGACAGGGATAGTTCACCCCTCCACTTT. V is TRBV7-9 and J is TRBJ1-6; weak D call: TRBD1 (6 bases). From germline, CDR1 is SEHNR and CDR2 FQNEAQ (reference sequence). V shed 1 base and J shed 9 bases, with 10 bases lying between them. The CDR3 runs to 14 residues.

CDR3 DNA: TGTGCCAGTAGTATCCCCGACAGGGGGCATGGCTACACCTTC. Residues: CASSIPDRGHGYTF. The chain carries TRBV19 and TRBJ1-2, with 10 nucleotides matching TRBD1. The CDR3 length is 14 residues. Unmatched junction bases numbered 4, after V lost 3 bases and J lost 6 bases. Germline V CDR1 and CDR2: LNHDA, SQIVND (reference sequence). Full variable domain (missing parts from reference TRBV19 and TRBJ1-2): DGGITQSPKYLFRKEGQNVTLSCEQNLNHDAMYWYRQDPGQGLRLIYYSQIVNDFQKGDIAEGYSVSREKKESFPLTVTSAQKNPTAFYLCASSIPDRGHGYTFGSGTRLTVV.

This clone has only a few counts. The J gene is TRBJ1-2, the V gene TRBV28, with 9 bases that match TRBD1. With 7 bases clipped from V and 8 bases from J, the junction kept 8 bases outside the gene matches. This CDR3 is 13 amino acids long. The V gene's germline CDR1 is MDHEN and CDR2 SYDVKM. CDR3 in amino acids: CASKTRDRDGYTF. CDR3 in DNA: TGTGCCAGCAAAACCCGGGACAGGGACGGCTACACCTTC.

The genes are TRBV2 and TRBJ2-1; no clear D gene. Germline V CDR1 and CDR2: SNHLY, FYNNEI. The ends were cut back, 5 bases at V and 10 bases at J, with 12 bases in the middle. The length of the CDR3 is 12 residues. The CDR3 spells CASSTSLGEQFF. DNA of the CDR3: TGTGCCAGCAGTACCTCTCTAGGAGAGCAGTTCTTC.

The CDR3 bases are TGTGCCAGCAGCCGTGGCCCAGGACAGGGAAATTCACCCCTCCACTTT. It encodes CASSRGPGQGNSPLHF. This chain joins TRBV7-6 and TRBJ1-6; 8 positions match TRBD1. The CDR3 consists of 16 residues. The germline gives CDR1 SGHVS, CDR2 FNYEAQ. With 5 bases clipped from V and 7 bases from J, the junction kept 10 bases outside the gene matches.

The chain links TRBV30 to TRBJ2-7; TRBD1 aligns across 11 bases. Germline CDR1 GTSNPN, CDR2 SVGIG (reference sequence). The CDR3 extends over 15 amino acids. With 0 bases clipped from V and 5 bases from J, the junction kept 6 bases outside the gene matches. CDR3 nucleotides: TGTGCCTGGAGTGTACGGACAGGGGGCTCTGACGAGCAGTACTTC. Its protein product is CAWSVRTGGSDEQYF.

The CDR3 is CASSGRTGPTYEQYF. The CDR3 region has the DNA TGTGCCAGCAGTGGAAGGACAGGGCCAACCTACGAGCAGTACTTC. The rearrangement uses TRBV6-2 or TRBV6-3 and TRBJ2-7, with TRBD1 identical over 8 bases. With V trimmed by 5 bases and J by 2 bases, 8 bases remained unmatched. The CDR3 length is 15 residues. Germline V gene lookup returns CDR1 MNHEY and CDR2 SVGEGT.

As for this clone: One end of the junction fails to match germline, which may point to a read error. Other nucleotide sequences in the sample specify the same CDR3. DNA of the CDR3: TGTGCTAGCAGCTCCGGGCTAGCGGGGGGCAACAATGAGCAGTTCTTC. Its protein is CASSSGLAGGNNEQFF. The chain couples TRBV7-7 to TRBJ2-1; TRBD2 agrees at 11 bases. Germline values: CDR1 SSHAT, CDR2 FNYEAQ (reference sequence). CDR3 length: 16 residues.

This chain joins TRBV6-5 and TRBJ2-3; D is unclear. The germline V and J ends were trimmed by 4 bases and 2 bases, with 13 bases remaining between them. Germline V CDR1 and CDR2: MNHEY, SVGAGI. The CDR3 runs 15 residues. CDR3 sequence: CASSSERPFTDTQYF. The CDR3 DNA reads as TGTGCCAGCAGTTCGGAGAGGCCCTTCACAGATACGCAGTATTTT.